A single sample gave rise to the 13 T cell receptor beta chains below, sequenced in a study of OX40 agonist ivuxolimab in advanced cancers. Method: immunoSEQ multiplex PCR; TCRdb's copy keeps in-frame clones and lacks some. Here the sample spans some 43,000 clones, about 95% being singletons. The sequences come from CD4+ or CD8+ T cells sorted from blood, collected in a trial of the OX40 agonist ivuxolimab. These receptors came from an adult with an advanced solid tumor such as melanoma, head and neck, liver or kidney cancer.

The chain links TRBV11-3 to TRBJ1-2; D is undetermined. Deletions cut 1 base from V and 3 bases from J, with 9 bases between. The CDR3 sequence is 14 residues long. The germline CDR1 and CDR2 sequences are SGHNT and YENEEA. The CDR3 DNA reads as TGTGCCAGCAGCTTAGGTAGAGGGTACTATGGCTACACCTTC. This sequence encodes CASSLGRGYYGYTF.

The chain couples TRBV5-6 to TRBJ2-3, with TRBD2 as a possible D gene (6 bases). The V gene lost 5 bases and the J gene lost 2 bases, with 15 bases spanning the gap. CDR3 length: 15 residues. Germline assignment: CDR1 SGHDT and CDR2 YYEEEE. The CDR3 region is CASSYGTGITDTQYF. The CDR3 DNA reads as TGTGCCAGCAGTTACGGGACTGGCATCACAGATACGCAGTATTTT.

CDR3 in DNA: TGTGCCAGTAGGGGGCTCAGTAATGAAAAACTGTTTTTT. Its translation: CASRGLSNEKLFF. The rearrangement joins TRBV28 to TRBJ1-4; 7 bases are shared with TRBD1. The ends lost 9 bases at V and 4 bases at J; junction bases unmatched: 5. The CDR3 length is 13 residues. CDR1 is MDHEN and CDR2 is SYDVKM in the germline V gene. Based on the CDR3 plus reference TRBV28 and TRBJ1-4, the full variable domain is DVKVTQSSRYLVKRTGEKVFLECVQDMDHENMFWYRQDPGLGLRLIYFSYDVKMKEKGDIPEGYSVSREKKERFSLILESASTNQTSMYLCASRGLSNEKLFFGSGTQLSVL.

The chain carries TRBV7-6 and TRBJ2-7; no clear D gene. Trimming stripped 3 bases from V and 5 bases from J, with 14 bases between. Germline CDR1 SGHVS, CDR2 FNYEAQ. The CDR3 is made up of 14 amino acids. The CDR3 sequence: CASSLYGPGDEQYF. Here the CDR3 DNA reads TGTGCCAGCAGCTTGTACGGGCCAGGCGACGAGCAGTACTTC.

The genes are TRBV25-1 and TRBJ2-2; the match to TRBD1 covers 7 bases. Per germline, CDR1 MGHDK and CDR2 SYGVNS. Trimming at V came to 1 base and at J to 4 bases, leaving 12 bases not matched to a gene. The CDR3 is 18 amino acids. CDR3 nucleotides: TGTGCCAGCAGTGAATGGGGAAGACAGGGCGGTGGCACCGGGGAGCTGTTTTTT. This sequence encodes CASSEWGRQGGGTGELFF.

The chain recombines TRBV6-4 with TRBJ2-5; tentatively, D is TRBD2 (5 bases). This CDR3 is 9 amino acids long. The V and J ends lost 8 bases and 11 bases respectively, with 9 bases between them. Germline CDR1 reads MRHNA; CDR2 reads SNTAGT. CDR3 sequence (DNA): TGTGCCAGCTGGGGAGAGCAGTACTTC. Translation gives CASWGEQYF.

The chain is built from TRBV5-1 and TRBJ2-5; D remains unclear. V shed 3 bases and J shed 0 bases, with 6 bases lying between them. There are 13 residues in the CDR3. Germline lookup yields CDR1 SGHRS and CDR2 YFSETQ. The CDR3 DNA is TGCGCCAGCAGCTCAATGTACCAAGAGACCCAGTACTTC. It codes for CASSSMYQETQYF. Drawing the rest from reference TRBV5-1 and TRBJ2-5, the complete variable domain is KAGVTQTPRYLIKTRGQQVTLSCSPISGHRSVSWYQQTPGQGLQFLFEYFSETQRNKGNFPGRFSGRQFSNSRSEMNVSTLELGDSALYLCASSSMYQETQYFGPGTRLLVL.

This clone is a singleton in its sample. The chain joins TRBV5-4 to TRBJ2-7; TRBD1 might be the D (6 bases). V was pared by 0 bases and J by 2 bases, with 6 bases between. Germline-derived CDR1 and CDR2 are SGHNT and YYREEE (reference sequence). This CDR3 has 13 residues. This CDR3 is CASSLGGPYEQYF. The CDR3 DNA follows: TGTGCCAGCAGCTTGGGGGGGCCCTACGAGCAGTACTTC.

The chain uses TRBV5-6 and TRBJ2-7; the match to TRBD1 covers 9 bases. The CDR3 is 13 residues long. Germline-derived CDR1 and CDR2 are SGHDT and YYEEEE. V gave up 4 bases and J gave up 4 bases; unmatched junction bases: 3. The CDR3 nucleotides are TGTGCCAGCAGCCAGACAGGGGGTTACGAGCAGTACTTC. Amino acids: CASSQTGGYEQYF.

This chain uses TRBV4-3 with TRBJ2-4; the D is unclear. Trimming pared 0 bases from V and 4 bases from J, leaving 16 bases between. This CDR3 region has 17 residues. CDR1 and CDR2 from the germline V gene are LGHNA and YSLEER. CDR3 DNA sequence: TGCGCCAGCAGCCAAGAAAGGTTCCCGAGACCGAAAAACATTCAGTACTTC. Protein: CASSQERFPRPKNIQYF.

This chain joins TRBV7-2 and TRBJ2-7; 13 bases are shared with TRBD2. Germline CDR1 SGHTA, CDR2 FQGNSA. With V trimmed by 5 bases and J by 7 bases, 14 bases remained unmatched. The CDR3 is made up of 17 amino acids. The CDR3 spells CASSTISGLAGEWEQYF. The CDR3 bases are TGTGCCAGCAGCACTATTTCAGGACTAGCGGGAGAGTGGGAGCAGTACTTC.

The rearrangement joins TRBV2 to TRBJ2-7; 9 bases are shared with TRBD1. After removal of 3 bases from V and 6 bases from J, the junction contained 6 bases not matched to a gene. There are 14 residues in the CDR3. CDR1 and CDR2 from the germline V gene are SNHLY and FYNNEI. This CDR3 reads CASSDRDRVLEQYF. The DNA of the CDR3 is TGTGCCAGCAGTGATCGGGACAGGGTTCTCGAGCAGTACTTC. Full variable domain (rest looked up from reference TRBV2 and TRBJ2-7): EPEVTQTPSHQVTQMGQEVILRCVPISNHLYFYWYRQILGQKVEFLVSFYNNEISEKSEIFDDQFSVERPDGSNFTLKIRSTKLEDSAMYFCASSDRDRVLEQYFGPGTRLTVT.

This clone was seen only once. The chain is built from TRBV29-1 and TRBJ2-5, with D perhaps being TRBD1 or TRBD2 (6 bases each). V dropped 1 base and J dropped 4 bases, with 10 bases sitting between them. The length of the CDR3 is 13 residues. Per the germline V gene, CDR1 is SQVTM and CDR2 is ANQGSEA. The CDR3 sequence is CSVEGGAGETQYF. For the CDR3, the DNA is TGCAGCGTTGAAGGGGGGGCAGGAGAGACCCAGTACTTC. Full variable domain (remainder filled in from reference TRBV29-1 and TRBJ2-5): SAVISQKPSRDICQRGTSLTIQCQVDSQVTMMFWYRQQPGQSLTLIATANQGSEATYESGFVIDKFPISRPNLTFSTLTVSNMSPEDSSIYLCSVEGGAGETQYFGPGTRLLVL.